The TCR beta chain under discussion was sequenced for a study of blood T cells in healthy people across ages. Regarding this clonotype: Its specificity is unknown.

Study-wide points: Diversity estimates drawn from one million T cells were deemed underestimates.

Next came a second PCR, run for about 7 to 12 cycles, which used a sample-barcoded 5' primer along with a J-beta primer mix. Carrying 12 random nucleotides, a template-switch adaptor labeled each individual cDNA molecule. Each sample provided no less than 2.5 million CDR3-containing paired-end reads. TCRdb redid the calling of the 5' RACE reads with MiXCR, one entry per CDR3 protein. The sample lists 800,000 to 900,000 distinct CDR3 sequences, roughly 60% occurring once. Sequenced: blood. The receptor's source is a man aged 25 to 45 in good health.

The CDR3 sequence is CASSFPAGVYNEQFF. In DNA, the CDR3 is TGTGCCAGCAGCTTCCCTGCCGGGGTCTACAATGAGCAGTTCTTC. The chain is built from TRBV5-6 and TRBJ2-1; tentatively, D is TRBD2 (5 bases). The V gene's germline CDR1 is SGHDT and CDR2 YYEEEE. The CDR3 is 15 amino acids. Trimming removed 2 bases at V and 3 bases at J, with 12 bases between.